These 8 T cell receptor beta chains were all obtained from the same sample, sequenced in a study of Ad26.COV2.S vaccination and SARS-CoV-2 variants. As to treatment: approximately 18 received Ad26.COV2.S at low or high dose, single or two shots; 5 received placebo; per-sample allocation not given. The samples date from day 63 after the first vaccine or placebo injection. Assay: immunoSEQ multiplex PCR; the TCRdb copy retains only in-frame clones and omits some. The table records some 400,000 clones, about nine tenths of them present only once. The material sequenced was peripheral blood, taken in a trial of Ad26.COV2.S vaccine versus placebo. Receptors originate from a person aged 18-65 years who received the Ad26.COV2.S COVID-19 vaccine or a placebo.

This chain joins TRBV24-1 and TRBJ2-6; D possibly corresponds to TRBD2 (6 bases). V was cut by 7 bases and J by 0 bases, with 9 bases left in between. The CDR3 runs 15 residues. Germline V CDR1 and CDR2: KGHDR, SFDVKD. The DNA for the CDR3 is TGTGCCACCAGGGACGGGAGCTCTGGGGCCAACGTCCTGACTTTC. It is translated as CATRDGSSGANVLTF.

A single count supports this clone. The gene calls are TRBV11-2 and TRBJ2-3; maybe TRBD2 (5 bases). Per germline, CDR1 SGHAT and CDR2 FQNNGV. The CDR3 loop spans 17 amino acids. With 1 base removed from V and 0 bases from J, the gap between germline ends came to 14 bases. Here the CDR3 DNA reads TGTGCCAGCAGCTTAGGTCGGGGTTCGGTGAGCACAGATACGCAGTATTTT. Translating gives CASSLGRGSVSTDTQYF.

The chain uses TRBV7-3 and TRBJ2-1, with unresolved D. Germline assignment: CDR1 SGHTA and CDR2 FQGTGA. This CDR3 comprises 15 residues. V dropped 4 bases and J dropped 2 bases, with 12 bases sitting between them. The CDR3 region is CASSSLGAPYNEQFF. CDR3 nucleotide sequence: TGTGCCAGCAGCTCTCTAGGAGCCCCCTACAATGAGCAGTTCTTC.

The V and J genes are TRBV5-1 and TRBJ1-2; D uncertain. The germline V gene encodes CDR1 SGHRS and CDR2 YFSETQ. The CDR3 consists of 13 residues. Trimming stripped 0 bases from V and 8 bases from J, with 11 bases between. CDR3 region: CASSLEGLSGYTF. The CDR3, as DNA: TGCGCCAGCAGCTTGGAAGGCCTAAGCGGCTACACCTTC.

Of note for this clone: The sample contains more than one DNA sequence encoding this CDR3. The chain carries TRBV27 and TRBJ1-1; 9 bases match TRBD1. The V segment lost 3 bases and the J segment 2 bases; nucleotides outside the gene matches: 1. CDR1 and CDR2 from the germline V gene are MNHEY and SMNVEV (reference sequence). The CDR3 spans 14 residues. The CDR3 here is CASSLTGGNTEAFF. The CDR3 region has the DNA TGTGCCAGCAGTTTGACAGGGGGTAACACTGAAGCTTTCTTT.

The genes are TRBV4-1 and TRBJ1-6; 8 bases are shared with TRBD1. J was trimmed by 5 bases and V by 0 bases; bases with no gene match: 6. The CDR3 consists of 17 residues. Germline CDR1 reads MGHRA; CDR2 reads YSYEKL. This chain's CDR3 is CASSQDGTGENNSPLHF. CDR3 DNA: TGCGCCAGCAGCCAAGATGGGACAGGAGAAAATAATTCACCCCTCCACTTT.

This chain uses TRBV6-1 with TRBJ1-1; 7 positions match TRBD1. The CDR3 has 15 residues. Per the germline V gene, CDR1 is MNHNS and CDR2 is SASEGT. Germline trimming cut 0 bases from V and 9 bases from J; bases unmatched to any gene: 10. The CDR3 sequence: CASSEAIQGEAKAFF. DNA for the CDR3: TGTGCCAGCAGTGAAGCGATCCAGGGGGAGGCTAAAGCTTTCTTT.

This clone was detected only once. The CDR3 is CASSFWGASGNTIYF. In DNA form, the CDR3 reads TGCGCCAGCAGCTTTTGGGGGGCTTCTGGAAACACCATATATTTT. The chain is built from TRBV5-1 and TRBJ1-3, with TRBD1 as a possible D gene (6 bases). Trimming shortened V by 2 bases and J by 1 base, and 10 bases separated the two germline ends. CDR1 SGHRS and CDR2 YFSETQ come from the germline V gene. There are 15 residues in the CDR3.